The 26 T cell receptor beta chains given below trace back to one sample, sequenced in a study of shared clonotypes between healthy human individuals. Naive CD8 cells, CD45RO-negative and positively selected for CCR7, excluded terminally differentiated effector memory CD45RA+ cells. TCRdb's table, derived via immunoSEQ multiplex PCR, lists solely in-frame clones and lacks some. The sample lists about 580,000 clones; roughly 98% were seen once. Sequences were obtained from naive CD8+ T cells sorted from blood. The receptors derive from a man in his thirties or forties in good health.

This rearrangement joins TRBV28 to TRBJ2-5; 12 bases agree with TRBD1. This CDR3 is 15 amino acids long. The J segment lost 2 bases and the V segment lost 6 bases, leaving 4 bases of the junction unmatched. Germline CDR1 and CDR2: MDHEN and SYDVKM. The CDR3 loop reads CASSQGQGAQETQYF. CDR3 nucleotide sequence: TGTGCCAGCAGCCAGGGACAGGGGGCGCAAGAGACCCAGTACTTC.

This chain uses TRBV5-5 with TRBJ2-7; 9 bases map to TRBD1. Germline V gives CDR1 SGHKS, CDR2 YYEKEE (reference sequence). The CDR3 consists of 14 residues. V lost 10 bases, J lost 3 bases, and 11 bases stayed unmatched. CDR3 loop: CALGPGQGCYEQYF. CDR3 bases: TGTGCCCTAGGCCCCGGACAGGGGTGCTACGAGCAGTACTTC.

This chain connects TRBV10-1 to TRBJ1-4; a weak D match, TRBD1 (6 bases). The CDR3 totals 16 residues. The germline gives CDR1 WNHNN, CDR2 SYGVQD (reference sequence). The V and J ends lost 3 bases and 0 bases respectively, with 11 bases between them. CDR3 amino acids: CASSEYQGSTNEKLFF. The DNA for the CDR3 is TGCGCCAGCAGTGAATACCAGGGGTCAACTAATGAAAAACTGTTTTTT.

This rearrangement joins TRBV29-1 to TRBJ2-5, with D possibly TRBD1 on 6 matching bases. The V end lost 4 bases, the J end lost 0 bases, and 9 bases lay between the germline ends. The length of the CDR3 is 13 residues. Germline V gives CDR1 SQVTM, CDR2 ANQGSEA. In DNA, the CDR3 is TGCAGCGTTGCGTGGACAGACCAAGAGACCCAGTACTTC. It codes for CSVAWTDQETQYF.

Notes on this clone: The junction and the germline gene differ at one end; a read error may be behind it. The genes are TRBV9 and TRBJ1-1, with a possible D match to TRBD1 (6 bases). The V gene's germline CDR1 is SGDLS and CDR2 YYNGEE. The CDR3 has 13 residues. CDR3 bases: TGTGCCAGCAGGGTAGGGACACCCACTGAAGCTTTCTTT. Translating gives CASRVGTPTEAFF.

J is TRBJ2-5 and V is TRBV27; a weak D match, TRBD2 (6 bases). Germline CDR1 is MNHEY and CDR2 is SMNVEV (reference sequence). The V end lost 5 bases, the J end lost 2 bases, and 15 bases lay between the germline ends. The CDR3 has 15 residues. The CDR3 DNA reads as TGTGCCAGCAGTCCCCGGAGGGCGGGGCAAGAGACCCAGTACTTC. Amino acid sequence: CASSPRRAGQETQYF.

This chain connects TRBV5-6 to TRBJ2-4; TRBD1 matches at 10 bases. Germline V gene data show CDR1 as SGHDT and CDR2 as YYEEEE. V lost 3 bases, J lost 2 bases, and 5 bases stayed unmatched. The CDR3 is 16 residues long. CDR3 protein: CASSSGQGVTKNIQYF. The CDR3 DNA sequence: TGTGCCAGCAGCTCCGGACAGGGGGTAACCAAAAACATTCAGTACTTC. Variable domain in full (rest from reference TRBV5-6 and TRBJ2-4): DAGVTQSPTHLIKTRGQQVTLRCSPKSGHDTVSWYQQALGQGPQFIFQYYEEEERQRGNFPDRFSGHQFPNYSSELNVNALLLGDSALYLCASSSGQGVTKNIQYFGAGTRLSVL.

The rearrangement joins TRBV9 to TRBJ2-3; D possibly uses TRBD1 or TRBD2 (5 bases each). V lost 7 bases and J lost 4, with 16 bases in between. CDR3 length: 14 amino acids. Germline-derived CDR1 and CDR2 are SGDLS and YYNGEE. CDR3 in DNA: TGTGCCAGCCGGGAAGGGGTCGGCTCAGATACGCAGTATTTT. Protein: CASREGVGSDTQYF.

The V call is TRBV4-3, the J call TRBJ2-7; D may correspond to TRBD1 or TRBD2 (6 bases each). Germline values: CDR1 LGHNA, CDR2 YSLEER. Trimming stripped 0 bases from V and 4 bases from J, with 16 bases between. There are 16 residues in the CDR3. The CDR3 DNA sequence: TGCGCCAGCAGCCAAGAACGGGGGCAGGTAGCTTACGAGCAGTACTTC. Translating it yields CASSQERGQVAYEQYF.

The chain is built from TRBV28 and TRBJ2-2; a possible D gene is TRBD1 (6 bases). Trimming stripped 10 bases from V and 6 bases from J, with 12 bases between. Germline V gene sequence: CDR1 MDHEN, CDR2 SYDVKM. The CDR3 totals 12 residues. For the CDR3, the DNA is TGTGCCACCAGCAGGGGAGCCGGGGAGCTGTTTTTT. This sequence encodes CATSRGAGELFF.

The chain recombines TRBV27 with TRBJ2-7; tentatively, D is TRBD1 or TRBD2 (6 bases each). Trimming shortened V by 8 bases and J by 5 bases, and 13 bases separated the two germline ends. The CDR3 extends over 12 amino acids. Germline CDR1 and CDR2: MNHEY and SMNVEV (reference sequence). Written as DNA, the CDR3 is TGTGCCAGCGGCGTCGGGGGCGACGAGCAGTACTTC. Translated, it gives CASGVGGDEQYF.

The V gene is TRBV7-9, the J gene TRBJ2-7; 8 nucleotides line up with TRBD2. CDR3 size: 15 residues. V shed 5 bases, J shed 2 bases, and the junction held 8 bases outside the gene matches. The germline CDR1 and CDR2 sequences are SEHNR and FQNEAQ (reference sequence). The CDR3 reads CASSDTGTSPYEQYF. The CDR3 DNA reads as TGTGCCAGCAGCGACACCGGGACTAGTCCCTACGAGCAGTACTTC. Based on the CDR3 plus reference TRBV7-9 and TRBJ2-7, the full variable domain is DTGVSQNPRHKITKRGQNVTFRCDPISEHNRLYWYRQTLGQGPEFLTYFQNEAQLEKSRLLSDRFSAERPKGSFSTLEIQRTEQGDSAMYLCASSDTGTSPYEQYFGPGTRLTVT.

The rearrangement joins TRBV5-1 to TRBJ1-5; a possible D gene is TRBD1 (6 bases). Germline loops: CDR1 SGHRS, CDR2 YFSETQ. This CDR3 comprises 17 residues. Trimming cost V 0 bases and J 6 bases, with 19 bases left between them. The CDR3 loop is CASSLGQDRYISQPQHF. The CDR3 DNA is TGCGCCAGCAGCTTGGGTCAAGACAGGTATATCTCTCAGCCCCAGCATTTT.

The chain links TRBV6-1 to TRBJ2-7, with 8 bases aligning to TRBD1. This CDR3 comprises 15 residues. After removal of 0 bases from V and 7 bases from J, the junction contained 8 bases not matched to a gene. CDR1 and CDR2 (germline): MNHNS, SASEGT. The CDR3, as DNA: TGTGCCAGCAGTGAAGCCGGGACAGGCGCGCGGGAGCAGTACTTC. Translating gives CASSEAGTGAREQYF.

The chain has TRBV10-2 and TRBJ2-7; D unresolved. This CDR3 spans 12 amino acids. Germline V gene sequence: CDR1 WSHSY, CDR2 SAAADI. Trimming removed 11 bases at V and 7 bases at J, with 18 bases between. The CDR3 is CACRTGKGEQYF. Written as DNA, the CDR3 is TGCGCCTGCCGGACCGGTAAAGGGGAGCAGTACTTC.

The J gene is TRBJ2-3, the V gene TRBV11-3; 7 bases agree with TRBD2. The CDR3 is 18 amino acids. Trimming at V came to 5 bases and at J to 6 bases, leaving 20 bases not matched to a gene. Per germline, CDR1 SGHNT and CDR2 YENEEA. The CDR3, as DNA: TGTGCCAGCAGCCCCTTCAGACTAGCCCGTCGGGATGTTGATACGCAGTATTTT. Its protein is CASSPFRLARRDVDTQYF.

V usage is TRBV7-9 and J usage is TRBJ1-1; 7 nucleotides line up with TRBD1. Germline CDR1 SEHNR, CDR2 FQNEAQ (reference sequence). This CDR3 has 15 amino acids. Germline trimming cut 4 bases from V and 6 bases from J; bases unmatched to any gene: 11. For the CDR3, the DNA is TGTGCCAGCAGCTCGGACAGGAGGAATCTCGCTGAAGCTTTCTTT. Its protein is CASSSDRRNLAEAFF.

This chain's CDR3 is CASSLMGEQYF. The CDR3 bases are TGTGCCAGCAGTTTAATGGGCGAGCAGTACTTC. The chain has TRBV6-5 and TRBJ2-7; D remains unclear. Germline loops: CDR1 MNHEY, CDR2 SVGAGI. The V end lost 4 bases, the J end lost 6 bases, and 7 bases lay between the germline ends. This CDR3 has 11 residues.

The chain uses TRBV27 and TRBJ2-7; D is possibly TRBD1 or TRBD2 (5 bases each). The CDR3 extends over 15 amino acids. Germline CDR1 reads MNHEY; CDR2 reads SMNVEV (reference sequence). The V end lost 5 bases, the J end lost 4 bases, and 18 bases lay between the germline ends. CDR3 amino acids: CASSPTPEGRYEQYF. DNA of the CDR3: TGTGCCAGCAGTCCCACTCCCGAGGGGAGATACGAGCAGTACTTC.

V is TRBV25-1 and J is TRBJ2-2; 8 bases fit TRBD2. In germline, CDR1 is MGHDK, CDR2 SYGVNS. CDR3 size: 16 residues. V was pared by 6 bases and J by 4 bases, with 10 bases of the junction left unmatched. The CDR3 DNA reads as TGTGCCAGCAGACCCCGGGGGGGGTTAGGCACCGGGGAGCTGTTTTTT. It translates to CASRPRGGLGTGELFF.

CDR3 in DNA: TGTGCCTGGGTCCTGGGGAACACTGAAGCTTTCTTT. Translated, it gives CAWVLGNTEAFF. This chain connects TRBV30 to TRBJ1-1; D not certain. This CDR3 comprises 12 residues. V lost 5 bases and J lost 1, with 8 bases in between. The germline V gene has CDR1 GTSNPN and CDR2 SVGIG (reference sequence).

As DNA, the CDR3 is TGTGCCAGCAGTCCCAATGGCCCCTTGGACACTGAAGCTTTCTTT. Its translation is CASSPNGPLDTEAFF. The genes are TRBV6-5 and TRBJ1-1; D gene uncertain. CDR3 length: 15 amino acids. Per the germline V gene, CDR1 is MNHEY and CDR2 is SVGAGI. The V gene lost 5 bases and the J gene lost 3 bases, with 16 bases spanning the gap.

This clone was detected once. The rearrangement links TRBV27 to TRBJ2-1; the D gene is possibly TRBD2 (5 bases). The CDR3 is 15 residues long. V lost 2 bases to trimming and J lost 4 bases, with 12 bases between them. Germline CDR1 is MNHEY and CDR2 is SMNVEV (reference sequence). As DNA, the CDR3 is TGTGCCAGCAGTTTAGCACCGGGGTTTTACAATGAGCAGTTCTTC. Protein: CASSLAPGFYNEQFF.

The rearrangement joins TRBV29-1 to TRBJ1-2, with TRBD1 as a possible D gene (5 bases). Germline CDR1 is SQVTM and CDR2 is ANQGSEA. This CDR3 has 10 amino acids. Between the trimmed V and J ends, which lost 5 bases and 8 bases, there was a span of 9 bases. The CDR3 spells CSVQGVGYTF. CDR3 DNA: TGCAGCGTTCAAGGGGTAGGCTACACCTTC.

The V call is TRBV27, the J call TRBJ2-3; D is uncertain. V lost 2 bases, J lost 2 bases, and 17 bases lay in between. Germline CDR1 and CDR2: MNHEY and SMNVEV (reference sequence). The CDR3 has 17 residues. CDR3 amino acids: CASSLTARTRSTDTQYF. CDR3 bases: TGTGCCAGCAGTTTAACGGCTAGAACCCGCTCCACAGATACGCAGTATTTT.

The chain links TRBV6-5 to TRBJ1-5; tentative D call: TRBD1 (6 bases). V lost 4 bases and J 5 bases, leaving 15 bases between the germline ends. The CDR3 loop spans 15 amino acids. The germline gives CDR1 MNHEY, CDR2 SVGAGI. The CDR3 loop reads CASSLWGGQDQPQHF. The CDR3 nucleotides are TGTGCCAGCAGTTTATGGGGGGGACAAGATCAGCCCCAGCATTTT.